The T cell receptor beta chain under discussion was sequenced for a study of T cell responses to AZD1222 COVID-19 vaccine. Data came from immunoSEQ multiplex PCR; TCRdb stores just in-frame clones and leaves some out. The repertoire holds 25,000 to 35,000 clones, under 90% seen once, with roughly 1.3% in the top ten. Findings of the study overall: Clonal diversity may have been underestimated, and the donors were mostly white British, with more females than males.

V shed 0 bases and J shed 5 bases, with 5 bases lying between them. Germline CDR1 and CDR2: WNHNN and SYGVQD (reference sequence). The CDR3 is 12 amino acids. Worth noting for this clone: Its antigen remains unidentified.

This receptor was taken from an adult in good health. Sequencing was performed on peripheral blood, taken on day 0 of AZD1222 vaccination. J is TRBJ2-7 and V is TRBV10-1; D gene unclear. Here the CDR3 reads CASSESSHEQYF. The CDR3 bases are TGCGCCAGCAGTGAGTCGAGCCACGAGCAGTACTTC.